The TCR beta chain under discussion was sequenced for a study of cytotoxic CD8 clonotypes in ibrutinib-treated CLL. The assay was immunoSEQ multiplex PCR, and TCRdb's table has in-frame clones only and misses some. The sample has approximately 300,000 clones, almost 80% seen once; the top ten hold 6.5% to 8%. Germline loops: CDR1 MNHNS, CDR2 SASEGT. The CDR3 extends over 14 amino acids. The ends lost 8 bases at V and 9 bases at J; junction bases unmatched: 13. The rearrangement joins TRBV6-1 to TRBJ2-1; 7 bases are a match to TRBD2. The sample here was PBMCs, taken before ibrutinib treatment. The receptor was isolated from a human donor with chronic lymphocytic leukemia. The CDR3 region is CASCFGTTGGEQFF. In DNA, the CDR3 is TGTGCCAGCTGCTTCGGGACTACCGGCGGTGAGCAGTTCTTC.